The clone carrying this T cell receptor (beta chain) appeared many times. These data are taken from a study of T cells in Graves' hyperthyroidism and ophthalmopathy. TCR beta CDR3 sequences were amplified from RNA transcripts. First-round RT-PCR of the TCR CDR3 relied on the HTBI primer set. One entry per CDR3 protein, called by TCRdb with MiXCR from the multiplex PCR reads. Of roughly 500,000 distinct CDR3 sequences listed, roughly 45% are singletons. Germline assignment: CDR1 DFQATT and CDR2 SNEGSKA (reference sequence). The CDR3 totals 14 residues. Between the trimmed V and J ends, which lost 3 bases and 0 bases, there was a span of 9 bases.

Sequenced: peripheral blood or thyroid tissue (not recorded which). J is TRBJ1-3 and V is TRBV20-1; tentative D call: TRBD1 (6 bases). The clonotype comes from an adult woman with Graves' disease, either hyperthyroidism or ophthalmopathy (not recorded which). The CDR3 coding sequence is TGCAGTGCTAGCACAGGGAGCTCTGGAAACACCATATATTTT. Its translation: CSASTGSSGNTIYF.